The 21 T cell receptor beta chains presented below share a single source sample, sequenced in a study of T-cell memory formation after mild COVID-19. Each CDR3 protein is one row after TCRdb ran MiXCR on the 5' RACE reads. Of 300,000 or so distinct CDR3 sequences in the sample, less than 20% are singletons; the top ten hold 22%. Sequenced input: PBMCs or a T cell subset sorted from them (not recorded which). These receptors originate from a man between 18 and 29 years old who had mild COVID-19 (a few samples of this study predate the infection). Cell type and time point are not known.

This clonotype was detected many times. J is TRBJ2-7 and V is TRBV7-8; D may be TRBD1 (6 bases). Trimming shortened V by 5 bases and J by 7 bases, and 21 bases separated the two germline ends. CDR3 length equals 15 residues. Germline CDR1 and CDR2: SGHVS and FQNEAQ. CDR3 DNA sequence: TGTGCCAGCAGCCCCGCTGAGGGGGTAACGCGGGAGCAGTACGTC. Translated: CASSPAEGVTREQYV.

V usage is TRBV19 and J usage is TRBJ1-5; perhaps TRBD1 as D (5 bases). V shed 5 bases and J shed 4 bases, with 12 bases lying between them. Germline V gene sequence: CDR1 LNHDA, CDR2 SQIVND (reference sequence). The CDR3 sequence is 14 residues long. CDR3: CASSREGRNQPQHF. Here the CDR3 DNA reads TGTGCCAGTAGTCGAGAGGGACGGAATCAGCCCCAGCATTTT.

The chain is built from TRBV7-2 and TRBJ1-5, with TRBD1 identical over 8 bases. The CDR3 has 16 amino acids. V dropped 4 bases and J dropped 2; count of bases not matched to a gene: 7. Germline V gene sequence: CDR1 SGHTA, CDR2 FQGNSA. DNA of the CDR3: TGTGCCAGCAGCTCCCGGACAGGGCAAGGCAATCAGCCCCAGCATTTT. It specifies CASSSRTGQGNQPQHF. The variable domain in full, with the rest retrieved from reference TRBV7-2 and TRBJ1-5, is GAGVSQSPSNKVTEKGKDVELRCDPISGHTALYWYRQSLGQGLEFLIYFQGNSAPDKSGLPSDRFSAERTGGSVSTLTIQRTQQEDSAVYLCASSSRTGQGNQPQHFGDGTRLSIL.

V usage is TRBV29-1 and J usage is TRBJ1-1; D is perhaps TRBD1 (5 bases). Trimming left V 3 bases short and J 1 base short, with 9 bases between. The germline V gene encodes CDR1 SQVTM and CDR2 ANQGSEA. The CDR3 is 13 amino acids. The CDR3 here is CSVESDRNTEAFF. The CDR3 bases are TGCAGCGTTGAGAGCGACAGGAACACTGAAGCTTTCTTT.

This chain links TRBV7-2 with TRBJ1-2; 8 nucleotides align to TRBD1. The CDR3 totals 13 residues. CDR1 SGHTA and CDR2 FQGNSA come from the germline V gene. The J segment lost 8 bases and the V segment lost 5 bases, leaving 7 bases of the junction unmatched. The CDR3 here is CASSTTGTGGYTF. CDR3 DNA: TGTGCCAGCAGCACCACCGGGACAGGCGGCTACACCTTC.

This rearrangement joins TRBV7-8 to TRBJ2-1; 7 bases align to TRBD1. Germline CDR1 SGHVS, CDR2 FQNEAQ. There are 15 residues in the CDR3. V was pared by 1 base and J by 4 bases, with 4 bases of the junction left unmatched. Written as DNA, the CDR3 is TGTGCCAGCAGCTTAGAACAGGGGTTTTACAATGAGCAGTTCTTC. Translated: CASSLEQGFYNEQFF. The full variable domain, its missing parts supplied by reference TRBV7-8 and TRBJ2-1, is GAGVSQSPRYKVAKRGQDVALRCDPISGHVSLFWYQQALGQGPEFLTYFQNEAQLDKSGLPSDRFFAERPEGSVSTLKIQRTQQEDSAVYLCASSLEQGFYNEQFFGPGTRLTVL.

The chain combines TRBV12-5 with TRBJ2-7; D uncertain. CDR1 is LGHNT, CDR2 FRNRAP, per germline. CDR3 size: 13 residues. V was clipped by 3 bases and J by 0 bases, with 6 bases between them. CDR3 residues: CASGFSSSYEQYF. CDR3 sequence (DNA): TGTGCTAGTGGTTTCTCCAGCTCCTACGAGCAGTACTTC.

The chain recombines TRBV20-1 with TRBJ2-3, with D possibly being TRBD1 (6 bases). There are 14 residues in the CDR3. Trimming stripped 5 bases from V and 0 bases from J, with 12 bases between. Looked up from germline, CDR1 is DFQATT and CDR2 is SNEGSKA (reference sequence). In DNA, the CDR3 is TGCAGTGCTCCCGGGACAACTAGCACAGATACGCAGTATTTT. Residues: CSAPGTTSTDTQYF.

This clonotype occurred a few times. This chain joins TRBV27 and TRBJ1-2; the D is unclear. Deletions cut 3 bases from V and 6 bases from J, with 17 bases between. This CDR3 is built from 15 residues. The germline V gene encodes CDR1 MNHEY and CDR2 SMNVEV (reference sequence). The CDR3 coding sequence is TGTGCCAGCAGTTTTAAGGCTGCGGTGTTTGATGGCTACACCTTC. As protein: CASSFKAAVFDGYTF.

CDR3 region: CASSSLGGSQETQYF. Here the CDR3 DNA reads TGTGCCAGCAGCTCTCTCGGAGGGAGCCAAGAGACCCAGTACTTC. The chain recombines TRBV7-2 with TRBJ2-5; a possible D gene is TRBD2 (6 bases). Trimming removed 4 bases from V and 1 base from J, with 13 bases in between. CDR1 SGHTA and CDR2 FQGNSA come from the germline V gene. The CDR3 loop spans 15 amino acids.

The V gene is TRBV6-1, the J gene TRBJ1-3; D is perhaps TRBD1 (6 bases). Trimming cost V 8 bases and J 6 bases, with 20 bases left between them. The CDR3 extends over 15 amino acids. The V gene's germline CDR1 is MNHNS and CDR2 SASEGT. The CDR3 here is CASSESQGPLNTIYF. The CDR3, as DNA: TGTGCCAGCTCCGAGTCCCAGGGGCCTCTAAACACCATATATTTT.

J is TRBJ2-7 and V is TRBV18; 9 bases align to TRBD2. V trimming: 6 bases; J trimming: 1 base; junction bases outside the gene matches: 4. The CDR3 is made up of 14 amino acids. Germline loops: CDR1 KGHSH, CDR2 LQKENI. DNA for the CDR3: TGTGCCAGCTCCCCTGGACTAGCGTCCTACGAGCAGTACGTC. It codes for CASSPGLASYEQYV.

The genes are TRBV7-2 and TRBJ2-5; D may match TRBD1 or TRBD2 (5 bases each). Trimming left V 3 bases short and J 7 bases short, with 15 bases between. CDR1 is SGHTA and CDR2 is FQGNSA in the germline V gene. The CDR3 runs to 14 residues. CDR3 residues: CASSLGPFSGTQYF. The CDR3 DNA sequence: TGTGCCAGCAGCTTGGGACCGTTCTCCGGGACCCAGTACTTC.

CDR3 nucleotide sequence: TGTGCCAGCAGCTTAGCGCCGGCAGGACACGAGACCCAGTACTTC. Protein product: CASSLAPAGHETQYF. The rearrangement joins TRBV7-6 to TRBJ2-5; a possible D gene is TRBD1 (5 bases). The CDR3 extends over 15 amino acids. The V end was cut by 0 bases, the J end by 5 bases, with 13 bases between. Germline V gene lookup returns CDR1 SGHVS and CDR2 FNYEAQ.

This clonotype was counted a few times. The CDR3 loop is CASSLLVGPRNTGELFF. The CDR3 DNA reads as TGTGCCAGCAGCTTACTAGTGGGGCCAAGGAACACCGGGGAGCTGTTTTTT. V and J are TRBV7-9 and TRBJ2-2, with D possibly matching TRBD1 (5 bases). There are 17 residues in the CDR3. CDR1 is SEHNR and CDR2 is FQNEAQ in the germline V gene (reference sequence). With 2 bases removed from V and 1 base from J, the gap between germline ends came to 14 bases.

This clonotype was seen only a few times. The rearrangement links TRBV20-1 to TRBJ1-6, with D maybe TRBD1 (5 bases). The CDR3 covers 15 residues. The germline V gene has CDR1 DFQATT and CDR2 SNEGSKA (reference sequence). Trimming shortened V by 5 bases and J by 0 bases, and 11 bases separated the two germline ends. CDR3 coding DNA: TGCAGTGCTTCGACAGAGAGCTCCTATAATTCACCCCTCCACTTT. It encodes CSASTESSYNSPLHF.

V and J are TRBV6-1 and TRBJ1-5, with TRBD1 as a possible D gene (6 bases). Germline V CDR1 and CDR2: MNHNS, SASEGT. CDR3 length equals 16 residues. V was trimmed by 5 bases and J by 6 bases, leaving 20 bases between them. CDR3 bases: TGTGCCAGCAGTTTACAGGGTTACGGGGTCAGTCAGCCCCAGCATTTT. It yields the protein CASSLQGYGVSQPQHF.

This clonotype was found a few times. The V call is TRBV30, the J call TRBJ1-4; 7 bases match TRBD1. This CDR3 region has 13 residues. Germline V lookup: CDR1 GTSNPN, CDR2 SVGIG (reference sequence). The junction had 5 bases not matched to a gene; V was cut back by 0 bases and J by 10 bases. CDR3 protein: CAWSVQGSGKLFF. The CDR3, as DNA: TGTGCCTGGAGTGTACAGGGGAGCGGAAAACTGTTTTTT.

The chain combines TRBV7-9 with TRBJ2-6; D is undetermined. The CDR3 runs to 16 residues. Trimming took off 4 bases at V and 2 bases at J, with 12 bases between the two ends. Germline values: CDR1 SEHNR, CDR2 FQNEAQ (reference sequence). The CDR3 DNA sequence: TGTGCCAGCAGCTGGACGGGCGGCGCTGGGGCCAACGTCCTGACTTTC. It specifies CASSWTGGAGANVLTF.

This clonotype has a handful of counts. This rearrangement joins TRBV20-1 to TRBJ1-1; D is undetermined. Germline assignment: CDR1 DFQATT and CDR2 SNEGSKA (reference sequence). V lost 1 base to trimming and J lost 10 bases, with 10 bases between them. There are 11 residues in the CDR3. CDR3 loop: CSARGGGVAFF. The CDR3 DNA reads TGCAGTGCTAGAGGGGGTGGAGTAGCTTTCTTT.

This clonotype has just a few counts. The chain recombines TRBV28 with TRBJ2-7; maybe TRBD1 (6 bases). Trimming left V 4 bases short and J 4 bases short, with 11 bases between. CDR1 is MDHEN, CDR2 SYDVKM, per germline. CDR3 length equals 13 residues. CDR3 sequence: CASSYRASYEQYV. The CDR3 region has the DNA TGTGCCAGCAGTTACAGGGCCTCTTACGAGCAGTACGTC.